The clone carrying this TCR beta chain has just a few counts. Its antigen remains unidentified. Treatment meaning: oral pan-JAK inhibitor, 5-10 mg twice daily. The researchers isolated CD4+ and CD8+ T cells from PBMCs by sorting. These data come from a study of CD8+ T cells in alopecia areata. Study-level information: Twice a day, 5 to 10 mg of oral tofacitinib was administered to treated patients.

Extraction and reverse transcription of RNA yielded cDNA as the sequencing template. Using immunoSEQ multiplex PCR, the repertoire was profiled, and TCRdb retains in-frame clones only, with some absent. The sample yields around 170,000 clones, 51% seen once. This CDR3 region has 15 residues. V dropped 6 bases and J dropped 4 bases, with 16 bases sitting between them. Germline CDR1 reads SNHLY; CDR2 reads FYNNEI. Findings of the study overall: Lesional scalp displayed greater clonality than normal scalp, most notably in alopecia totalis/universalis. Shared TCR sequences were less clear between patients than in mice, possibly partly from HLA diversity.

The sequences come from CD8+ T cells sorted from blood, collected around week 54, from a patient treated with tofacitinib. This rearrangement joins TRBV2 to TRBJ2-1; possibly TRBD1 or TRBD2 for D (5 bases each). The TCR comes from a human donor with alopecia areata. CDR3 DNA sequence: TGTGCCAGCAGGGACTCGGTAGGGGTTTACAATGAGCAGTTCTTC. This sequence encodes CASRDSVGVYNEQFF.